This paragraph reports one T cell receptor (beta chain). Its target antigen remains unknown. No base qualities exist here, and no much larger clone lies one base off it. This record comes from a study of OX40 agonist ivuxolimab in advanced cancers. Background on the whole study: Ivuxolimab was a fully human IgG2 agonistic monoclonal antibody targeting the costimulatory receptor OX40 (CD134). Intravenous ivuxolimab was administered to patients every 2 weeks at six dose levels: 0.01, 0.1, 0.3, 1.5, 3 and 10 mg/kg. Of the approximately 53 patients in dose escalation, about 20 had hepatocellular carcinoma, approximately 15 had melanoma, 9 had renal cell carcinoma and 9 had head and neck cancer. In the dose-escalation cohort, 82.7% of patients were male, and the mean age was roughly 60 years with a range of about 20 to 90. Prior anti-PD-1, anti-PD-L1 or anti-CTLA-4 therapy was permitted, and about two fifths of dose-escalation patients had received checkpoint inhibitors. Partial responses occurred in three dose-escalation patients, of whom one had hepatocellular carcinoma and two had cutaneous melanoma. The purpose of peripheral TCRbeta sequencing was to test whether ivuxolimab changed TCR sequence diversity and led to clonal T-cell expansion. The paper describes the monotherapy dose-escalation part (N of about 57 patients) of the phase I trial of ivuxolimab. What the research found in general, with its limitations: In the 0.1-3.0 mg/kg groups, partial responders were among the patients with the lowest normalized peripheral clonal expansion, particularly in CD8+ T cells. After ivuxolimab, expanded clones were on average more numerous among CD8+ T cells than among CD4+ T cells. Low levels of normalized T-cell clonal expansion were also seen in some patients who did not respond. At doses of 0.1 to 3.0 mg/kg, clonal expansion of both CD4+ and CD8+ T cells in blood was seen between baseline and week 6. The antigen specificity of the peripheral T cells that underwent clonal expansion was not determined.

For sequencing of the TCRbeta CDR3 region, genomic DNA was extracted from the sorted cells. The immunoSEQ Assay was used for sequencing of TCRbeta CDR3 regions. Not all clones reach the TCRdb copy of this immuneACCESS table, which keeps in-frame sequences only. Checked studies attribute under half of the gap to unresolved V genes and leave the rest unexplained. For this sample there are around 60,000 clones; around 79% appear just once. The ten largest clonotypes hold about a tenth of the sample. Patients with autoimmune disease history or receiving systemic immunosuppression were excluded from the trial. Peripheral blood for TCR sequencing was collected from all dose cohorts at baseline, on cycle 4 day 1, and on cycle 7 day 1. The samples were taken from a phase I, first-in-human, multicenter, open-label dose-escalation trial of ivuxolimab. Adults with locally advanced or metastatic head and neck squamous cell, hepatocellular, melanoma or renal cell carcinoma were enrolled in the trial. CD4+ and CD8+ T cells were sorted separately from peripheral blood before TCR sequencing.

The cysteine opens and the phenylalanine closes a CDR3 of 16 amino acids. Solely the CDR3 DNA is kept, with 48 bases framed from the first base. The germline V gene supplies CDR1 SGDLS and CDR2 YYNGEE. V lost 3 bases and J lost 6 bases, and the count of bases not matched to a germline gene is 13. This TCR came from an adult with an advanced solid tumor such as melanoma, head and neck, liver or kidney cancer. This chain joins TRBV9 to TRBJ1-1; 8 bases in between match TRBD1. The sample consisted of CD4+ or CD8+ T cells sorted from blood, taken in a trial of the OX40 agonist ivuxolimab. The nucleotide sequence reads as follows: TGTGCCAGCAGCGAAGGACAGGGATCGAGTTTCTCTGAAGCTTTCTTT. Its translation reads: CASSEGQGSSFSEAFF.